This TCR beta chain emerged from a study of T cell responses to AZD1222 COVID-19 vaccine. Study outcomes and limitations: Clonal diversity may have been underestimated in mostly white British donors. No repertoire was sampled before or during the peak T cell response, only after it. It was only 6 or 7 AZD1222 recipients who were seropositive at baseline.

Comment on this clone: What it recognizes is unknown.

V was pared by 0 bases and J by 4 bases, with 7 bases of the junction left unmatched. Germline assignment: CDR1 SGHNT and CDR2 YYREEE (reference sequence). The CDR3 contains 16 residues. Produced via immunoSEQ multiplex PCR; TCRdb's table is partial and in-frame only. This repertoire shows roughly 70,000 clones, over 80% found once; its top ten account for 6.3%. The sequenced sample was peripheral blood, obtained 28 days after the second dose of the MenACWY control vaccine. J is TRBJ2-1 and V is TRBV5-4; TRBD2 matches 7 bases. The receptor's source is an adult who received the MenACWY meningococcal vaccine as a control. The CDR3 spells CASSLVGRKDYNEQFF. CDR3 DNA sequence: TGTGCCAGCAGCTTGGTCGGGAGGAAGGATTACAATGAGCAGTTCTTC.